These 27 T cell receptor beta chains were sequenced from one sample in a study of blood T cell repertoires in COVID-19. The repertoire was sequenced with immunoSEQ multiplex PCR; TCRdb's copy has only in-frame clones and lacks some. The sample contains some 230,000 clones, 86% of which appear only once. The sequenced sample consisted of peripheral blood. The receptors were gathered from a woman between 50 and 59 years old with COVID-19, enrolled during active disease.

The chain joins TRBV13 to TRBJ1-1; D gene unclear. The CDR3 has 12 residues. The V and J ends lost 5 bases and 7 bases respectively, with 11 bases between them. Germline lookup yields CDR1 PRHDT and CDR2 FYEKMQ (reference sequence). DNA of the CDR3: TGTGCCAGCAGCCCCCGGTCGGGTGAAGCTTTCTTT. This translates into CASSPRSGEAFF.

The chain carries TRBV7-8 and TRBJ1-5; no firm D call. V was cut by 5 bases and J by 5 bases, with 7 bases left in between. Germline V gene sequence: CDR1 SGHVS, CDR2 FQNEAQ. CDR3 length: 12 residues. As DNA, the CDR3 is TGTGCCAGCAGCCACCGGGATCAGCCCCAGCATTTT. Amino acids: CASSHRDQPQHF.

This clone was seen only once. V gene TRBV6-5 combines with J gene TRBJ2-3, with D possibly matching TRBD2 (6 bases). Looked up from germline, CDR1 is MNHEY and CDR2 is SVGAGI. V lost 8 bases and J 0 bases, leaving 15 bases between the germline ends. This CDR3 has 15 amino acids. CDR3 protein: CASGGRATSTDTQYF. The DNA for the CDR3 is TGTGCCAGCGGAGGGCGGGCCACTAGCACAGATACGCAGTATTTT.

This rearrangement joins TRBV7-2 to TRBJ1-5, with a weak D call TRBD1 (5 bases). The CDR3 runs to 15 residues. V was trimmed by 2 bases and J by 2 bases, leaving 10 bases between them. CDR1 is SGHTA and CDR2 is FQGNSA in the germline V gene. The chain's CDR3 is CASSLQGGGNQPQHF. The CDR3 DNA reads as TGTGCCAGCAGCTTACAGGGTGGGGGCAATCAGCCCCAGCATTTT.

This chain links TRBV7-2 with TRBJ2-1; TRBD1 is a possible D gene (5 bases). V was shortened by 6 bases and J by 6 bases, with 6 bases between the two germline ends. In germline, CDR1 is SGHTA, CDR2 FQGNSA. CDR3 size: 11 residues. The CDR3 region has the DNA TGTGCCAGCAGAAGGGGCAATGAGCAGTTCTTC. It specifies CASRRGNEQFF.

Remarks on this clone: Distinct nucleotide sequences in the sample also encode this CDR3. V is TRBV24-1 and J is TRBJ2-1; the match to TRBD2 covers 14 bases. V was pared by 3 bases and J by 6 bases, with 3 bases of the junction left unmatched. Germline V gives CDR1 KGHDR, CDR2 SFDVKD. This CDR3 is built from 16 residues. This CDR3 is CATSDPGLAGVNEQFF. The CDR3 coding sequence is TGTGCCACCAGTGATCCGGGACTAGCGGGGGTCAATGAGCAGTTCTTC.

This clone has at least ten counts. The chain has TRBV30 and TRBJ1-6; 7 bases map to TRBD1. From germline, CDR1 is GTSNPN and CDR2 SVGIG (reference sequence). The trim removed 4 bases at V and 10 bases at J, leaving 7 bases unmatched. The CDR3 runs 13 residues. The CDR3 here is CAWTGDSGSPLHF. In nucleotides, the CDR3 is TGTGCCTGGACCGGGGACAGTGGATCACCCCTCCACTTT.

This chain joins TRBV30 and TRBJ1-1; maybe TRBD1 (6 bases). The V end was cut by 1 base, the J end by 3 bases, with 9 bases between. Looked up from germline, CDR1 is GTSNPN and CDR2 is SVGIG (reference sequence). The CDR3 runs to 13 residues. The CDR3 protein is CAWSGYRDTEAFF. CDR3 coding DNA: TGTGCCTGGAGTGGGTACAGGGACACTGAAGCTTTCTTT.

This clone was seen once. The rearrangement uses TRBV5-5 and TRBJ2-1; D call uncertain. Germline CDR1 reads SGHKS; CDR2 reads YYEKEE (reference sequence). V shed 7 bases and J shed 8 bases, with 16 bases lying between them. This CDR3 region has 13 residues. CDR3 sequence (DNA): TGTGCCAGCTCGCTTGTTCGAGCCCATGAGCAGTTCTTC. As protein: CASSLVRAHEQFF.

The CDR3 protein is CASGPPGTDTQYF. CDR3 sequence (DNA): TGTGCTAGTGGCCCACCAGGGACAGATACGCAGTATTTT. This chain uses TRBV12-5 with TRBJ2-3, with D tentatively TRBD1 (5 bases). The V gene's germline CDR1 is LGHNT and CDR2 FRNRAP. The CDR3 extends over 13 amino acids. Deletions cut 6 bases from V and 3 bases from J, with 10 bases between.

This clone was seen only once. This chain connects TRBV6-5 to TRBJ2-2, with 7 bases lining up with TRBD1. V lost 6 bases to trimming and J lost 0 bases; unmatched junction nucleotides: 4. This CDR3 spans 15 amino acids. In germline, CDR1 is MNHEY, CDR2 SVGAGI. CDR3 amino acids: CASRSDRTNTGELFF. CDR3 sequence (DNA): TGTGCCAGCAGATCGGACAGGACGAACACCGGGGAGCTGTTTTTT.

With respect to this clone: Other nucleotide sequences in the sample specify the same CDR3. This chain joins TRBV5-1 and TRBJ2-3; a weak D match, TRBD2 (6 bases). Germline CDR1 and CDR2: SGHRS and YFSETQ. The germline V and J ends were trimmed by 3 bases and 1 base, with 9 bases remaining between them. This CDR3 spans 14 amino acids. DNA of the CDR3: TGCGCCAGCAGCTCTTCGGGAGGCACAGATACGCAGTATTTT. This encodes CASSSSGGTDTQYF.

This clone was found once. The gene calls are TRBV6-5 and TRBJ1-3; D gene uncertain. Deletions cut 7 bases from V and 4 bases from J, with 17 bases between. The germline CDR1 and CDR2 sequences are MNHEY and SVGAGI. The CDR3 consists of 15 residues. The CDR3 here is CASTQRASGGNTIYF. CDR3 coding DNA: TGTGCCAGCACCCAACGGGCTTCGGGAGGAAACACCATATATTTT.

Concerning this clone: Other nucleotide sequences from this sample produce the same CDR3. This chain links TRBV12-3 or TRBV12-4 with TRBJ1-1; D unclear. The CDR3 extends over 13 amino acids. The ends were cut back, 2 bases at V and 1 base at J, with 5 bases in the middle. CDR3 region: CASSLRQNTEAFF. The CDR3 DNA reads TGTGCCAGCAGTTTAAGACAGAACACTGAAGCTTTCTTT.

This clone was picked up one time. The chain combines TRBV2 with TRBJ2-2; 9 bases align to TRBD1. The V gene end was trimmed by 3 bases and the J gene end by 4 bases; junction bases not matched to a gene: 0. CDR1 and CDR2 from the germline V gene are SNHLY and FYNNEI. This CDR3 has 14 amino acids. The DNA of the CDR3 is TGTGCCAGCAGTGAGACAGGGGGCACCGGGGAGCTGTTTTTT. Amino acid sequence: CASSETGGTGELFF. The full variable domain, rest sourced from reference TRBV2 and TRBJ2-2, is EPEVTQTPSHQVTQMGQEVILRCVPISNHLYFYWYRQILGQKVEFLVSFYNNEISEKSEIFDDQFSVERPDGSNFTLKIRSTKLEDSAMYFCASSETGGTGELFFGEGSRLTVL.

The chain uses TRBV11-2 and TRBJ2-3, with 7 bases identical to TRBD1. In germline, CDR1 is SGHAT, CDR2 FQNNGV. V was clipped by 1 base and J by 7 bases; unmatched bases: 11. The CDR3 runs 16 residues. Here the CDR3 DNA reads TGTGCCAGCAGCTTAGGGCACAGGGGTGAAGGAAATACGCAGTATTTT. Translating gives CASSLGHRGEGNTQYF.

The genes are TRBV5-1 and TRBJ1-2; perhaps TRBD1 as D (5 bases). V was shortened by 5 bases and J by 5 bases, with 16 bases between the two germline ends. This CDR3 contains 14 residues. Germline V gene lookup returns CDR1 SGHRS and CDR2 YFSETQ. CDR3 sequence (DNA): TGCGCCAGCAGGGGAGGGGCGTATCAATATGGCTACACCTTC. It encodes CASRGGAYQYGYTF.

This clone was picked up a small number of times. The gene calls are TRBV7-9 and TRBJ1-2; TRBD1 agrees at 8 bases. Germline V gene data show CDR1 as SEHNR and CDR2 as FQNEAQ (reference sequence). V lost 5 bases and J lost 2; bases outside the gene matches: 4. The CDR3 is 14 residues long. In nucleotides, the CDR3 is TGTGCCAGCAGCGACGGACAGGGAAACTATGGCTACACCTTC. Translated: CASSDGQGNYGYTF.

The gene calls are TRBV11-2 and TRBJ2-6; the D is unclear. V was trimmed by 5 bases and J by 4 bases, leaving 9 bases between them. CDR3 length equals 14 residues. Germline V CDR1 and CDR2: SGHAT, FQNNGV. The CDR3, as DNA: TGTGCCAGCAGCGCGGAAAGAGGGGCCAACGTCCTGACTTTC. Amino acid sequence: CASSAERGANVLTF.

The CDR3 DNA reads TGTGCCATCAGGGCCTTTCAGGGCGCCGGGGAGCTGTTTTTT. Translated, it gives CAIRAFQGAGELFF. The V and J genes are TRBV10-3 and TRBJ2-2, with D possibly matching TRBD1 (5 bases). CDR1 and CDR2 from the germline V gene are ENHRY and SYGVKD. Trimming took 6 bases from V and 6 from J, leaving 14 bases between them. The CDR3 extends over 14 amino acids.

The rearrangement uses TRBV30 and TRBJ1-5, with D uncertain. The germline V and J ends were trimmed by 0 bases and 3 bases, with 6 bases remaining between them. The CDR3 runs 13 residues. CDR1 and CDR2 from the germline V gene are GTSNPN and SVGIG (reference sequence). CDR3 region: CAWSVGTNQPQHF. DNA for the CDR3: TGTGCCTGGAGTGTTGGCACCAATCAGCCCCAGCATTTT.

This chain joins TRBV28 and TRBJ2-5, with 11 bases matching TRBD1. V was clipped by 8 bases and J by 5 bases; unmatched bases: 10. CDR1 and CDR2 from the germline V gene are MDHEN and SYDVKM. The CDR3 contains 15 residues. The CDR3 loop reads CASGKDRGRLETQYF. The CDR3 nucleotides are TGTGCCAGCGGTAAGGACAGGGGGCGACTCGAGACCCAGTACTTC.

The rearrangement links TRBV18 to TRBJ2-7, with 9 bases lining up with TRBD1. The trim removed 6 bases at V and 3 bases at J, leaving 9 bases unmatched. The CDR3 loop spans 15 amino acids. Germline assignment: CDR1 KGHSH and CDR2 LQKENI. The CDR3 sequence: CASSGGQGGIYEQYF. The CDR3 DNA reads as TGTGCCAGCTCGGGGGGACAGGGCGGAATCTACGAGCAGTACTTC.

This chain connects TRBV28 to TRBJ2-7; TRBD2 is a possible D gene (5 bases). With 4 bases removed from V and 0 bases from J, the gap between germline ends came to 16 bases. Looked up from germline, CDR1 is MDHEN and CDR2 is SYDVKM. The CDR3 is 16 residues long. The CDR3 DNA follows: TGTGCCAGCAGTTACTCACCGGACTGGGTCTCCTACGAGCAGTACTTC. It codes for CASSYSPDWVSYEQYF.

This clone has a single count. The CDR3, as DNA: TGCGCCAGCAGCCCCGACTGGAGTCCAACAGATACGCAGTATTTT. Translating gives CASSPDWSPTDTQYF. The V gene is TRBV5-1, the J gene TRBJ2-3, with D unclear. This CDR3 contains 15 residues. V lost 4 bases and J lost 3, with 15 bases in between. The germline gives CDR1 SGHRS, CDR2 YFSETQ.

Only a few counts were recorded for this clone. The CDR3 protein is CASSLDGTAVTDTQYF. CDR3 nucleotides: TGTGCCAGCAGCTTAGACGGGACAGCGGTAACAGATACGCAGTATTTT. V gene TRBV7-2 combines with J gene TRBJ2-3; the match to TRBD1 covers 7 bases. CDR3 length equals 16 residues. Trimming at V came to 1 base and at J to 3 bases, leaving 7 bases not matched to a gene. Germline loops: CDR1 SGHTA, CDR2 FQGNSA.

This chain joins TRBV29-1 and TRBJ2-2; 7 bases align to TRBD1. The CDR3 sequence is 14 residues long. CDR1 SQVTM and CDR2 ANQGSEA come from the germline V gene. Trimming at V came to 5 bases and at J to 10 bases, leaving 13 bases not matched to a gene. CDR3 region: CSVLGQRQDAELFF. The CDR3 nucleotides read TGCAGCGTTCTGGGACAGAGACAGGATGCGGAGCTGTTTTTT.